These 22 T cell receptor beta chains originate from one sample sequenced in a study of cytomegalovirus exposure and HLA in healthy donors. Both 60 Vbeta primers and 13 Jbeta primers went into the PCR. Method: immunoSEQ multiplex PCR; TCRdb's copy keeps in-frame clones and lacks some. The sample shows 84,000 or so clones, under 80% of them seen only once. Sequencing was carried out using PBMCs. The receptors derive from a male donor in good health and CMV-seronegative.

The DNA for the CDR3 is TGTGCCAGCAGCCGACAGCTAGGGAACACTGAAGCTTTCTTT. As protein: CASSRQLGNTEAFF. The chain is built from TRBV28 and TRBJ1-1; tentative D call: TRBD1 (5 bases). The V end lost 6 bases, the J end lost 1 base, and 12 bases lay between the germline ends. Per the germline V gene, CDR1 is MDHEN and CDR2 is SYDVKM. The length of the CDR3 is 14 residues.

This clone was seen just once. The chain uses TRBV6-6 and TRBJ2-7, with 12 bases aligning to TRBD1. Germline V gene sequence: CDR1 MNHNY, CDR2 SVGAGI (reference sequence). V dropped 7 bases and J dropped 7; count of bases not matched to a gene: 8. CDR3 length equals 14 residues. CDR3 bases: TGTGCCAGCACCCGTGGGACAGGGGGCGGGGAGCAGTACTTC. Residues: CASTRGTGGGEQYF.

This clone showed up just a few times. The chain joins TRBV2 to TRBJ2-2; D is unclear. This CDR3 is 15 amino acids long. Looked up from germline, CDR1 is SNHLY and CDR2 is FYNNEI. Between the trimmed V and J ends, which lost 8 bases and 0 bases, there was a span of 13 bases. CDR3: CASVSQPTNTGELFF. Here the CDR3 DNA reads TGTGCCAGCGTGTCACAGCCCACGAACACCGGGGAGCTGTTTTTT.

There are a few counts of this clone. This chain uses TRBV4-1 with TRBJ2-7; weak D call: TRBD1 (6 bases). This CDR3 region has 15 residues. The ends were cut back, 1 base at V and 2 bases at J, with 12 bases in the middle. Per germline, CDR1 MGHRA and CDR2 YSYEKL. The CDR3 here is CASSQGQGSTYEQYF. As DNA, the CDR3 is TGCGCCAGCAGCCAAGGCCAGGGGAGTACCTACGAGCAGTACTTC.

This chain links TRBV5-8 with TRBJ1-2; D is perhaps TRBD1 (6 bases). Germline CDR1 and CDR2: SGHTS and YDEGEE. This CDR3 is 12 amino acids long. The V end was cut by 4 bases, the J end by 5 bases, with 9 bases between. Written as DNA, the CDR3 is TGTGCCAGCAGCCAGGGGTTTTATGGCTACACCTTC. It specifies CASSQGFYGYTF.

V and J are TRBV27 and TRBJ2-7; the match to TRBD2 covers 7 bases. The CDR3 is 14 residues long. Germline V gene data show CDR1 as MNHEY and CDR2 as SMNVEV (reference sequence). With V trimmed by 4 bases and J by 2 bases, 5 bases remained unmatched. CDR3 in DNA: TGTGCCAGCAGTTGGGGGGGGACGGCCTACGAGCAGTACTTC. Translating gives CASSWGGTAYEQYF.

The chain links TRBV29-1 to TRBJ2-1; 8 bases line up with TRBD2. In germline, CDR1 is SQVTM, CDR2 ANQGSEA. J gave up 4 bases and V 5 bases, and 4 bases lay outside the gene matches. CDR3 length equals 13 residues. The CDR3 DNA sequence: TGCAGCGTTCGGACTAGCTCATACAATGAGCAGTTCTTC. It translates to CSVRTSSYNEQFF.

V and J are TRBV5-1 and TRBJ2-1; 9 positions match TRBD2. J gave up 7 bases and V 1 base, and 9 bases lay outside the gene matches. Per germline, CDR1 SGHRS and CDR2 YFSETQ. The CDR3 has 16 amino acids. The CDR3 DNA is TGCGCCAGCAGCTTGAGGCTAGCGGGATCCTCGAATGAGCAGTTCTTC. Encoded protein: CASSLRLAGSSNEQFF.

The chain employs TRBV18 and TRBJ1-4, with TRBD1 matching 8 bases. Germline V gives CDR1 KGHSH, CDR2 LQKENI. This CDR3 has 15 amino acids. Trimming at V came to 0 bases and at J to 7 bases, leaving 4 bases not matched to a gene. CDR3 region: CASSPPDRVAEKLFF. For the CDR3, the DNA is TGTGCCAGCTCACCACCGGACAGGGTGGCTGAAAAACTGTTTTTT.

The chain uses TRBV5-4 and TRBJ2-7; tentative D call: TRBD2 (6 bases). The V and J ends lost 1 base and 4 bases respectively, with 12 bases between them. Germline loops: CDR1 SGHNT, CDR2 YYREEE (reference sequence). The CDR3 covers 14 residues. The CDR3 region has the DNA TGTGCCAGCAGCTTGTCCCGGGAGAATTACGAGCAGTACTTC. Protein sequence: CASSLSRENYEQYF.

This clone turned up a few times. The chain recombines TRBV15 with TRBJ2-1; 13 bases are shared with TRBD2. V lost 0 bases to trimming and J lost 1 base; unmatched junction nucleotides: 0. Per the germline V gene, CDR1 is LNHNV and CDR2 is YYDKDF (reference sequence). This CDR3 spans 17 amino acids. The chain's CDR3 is CATSREGLAGSYNEQFF. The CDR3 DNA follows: TGTGCCACCAGCAGAGAGGGACTAGCGGGATCCTACAATGAGCAGTTCTTC.

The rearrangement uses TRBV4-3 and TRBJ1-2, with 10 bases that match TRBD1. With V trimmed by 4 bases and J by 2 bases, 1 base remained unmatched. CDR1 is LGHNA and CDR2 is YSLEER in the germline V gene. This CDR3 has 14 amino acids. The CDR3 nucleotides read TGCGCCAGCAGCCCGGACAGGGGGAACTATGGCTACACCTTC. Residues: CASSPDRGNYGYTF.

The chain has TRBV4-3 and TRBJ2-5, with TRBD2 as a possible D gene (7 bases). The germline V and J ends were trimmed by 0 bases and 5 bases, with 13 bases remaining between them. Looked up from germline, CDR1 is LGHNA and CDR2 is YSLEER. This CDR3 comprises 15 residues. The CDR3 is CASSQDGGRGETQYF. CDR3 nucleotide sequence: TGCGCCAGCAGCCAAGACGGGGGGCGCGGGGAGACCCAGTACTTC.

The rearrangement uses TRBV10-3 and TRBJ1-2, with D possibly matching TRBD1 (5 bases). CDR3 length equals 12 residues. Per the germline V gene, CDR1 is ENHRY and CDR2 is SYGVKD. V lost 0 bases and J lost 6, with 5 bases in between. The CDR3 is CAISESGDGYTF. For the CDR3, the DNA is TGTGCCATCAGTGAGTCAGGGGATGGCTACACCTTC.

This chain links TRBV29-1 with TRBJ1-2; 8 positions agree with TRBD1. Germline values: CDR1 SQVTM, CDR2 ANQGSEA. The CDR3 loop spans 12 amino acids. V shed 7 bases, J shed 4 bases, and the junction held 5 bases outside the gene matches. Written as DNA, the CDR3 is TGCAGCGCCGGACAGGGACCCTATGGCTACACCTTC. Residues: CSAGQGPYGYTF.

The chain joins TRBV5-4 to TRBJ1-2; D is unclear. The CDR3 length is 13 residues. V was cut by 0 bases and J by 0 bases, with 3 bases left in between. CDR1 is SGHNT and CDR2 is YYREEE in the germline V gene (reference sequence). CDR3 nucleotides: TGTGCCAGCAGCTTGGACACTAACTATGGCTACACCTTC. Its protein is CASSLDTNYGYTF.

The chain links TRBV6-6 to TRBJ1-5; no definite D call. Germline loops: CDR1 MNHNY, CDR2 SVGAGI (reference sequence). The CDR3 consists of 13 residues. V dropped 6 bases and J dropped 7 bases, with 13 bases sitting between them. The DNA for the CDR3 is TGTGCCAGCAGCCGCGGACGGGAGCAGCCCCAGCATTTT. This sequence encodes CASSRGREQPQHF.

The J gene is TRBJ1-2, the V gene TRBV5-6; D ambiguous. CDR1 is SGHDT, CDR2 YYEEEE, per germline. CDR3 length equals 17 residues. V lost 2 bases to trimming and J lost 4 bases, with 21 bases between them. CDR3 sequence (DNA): TGTGCCAGCAGCTTTTGGGCACGAATTTCACGGGGCTATGGCTACACCTTC. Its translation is CASSFWARISRGYGYTF. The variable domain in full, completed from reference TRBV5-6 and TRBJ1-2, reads DAGVTQSPTHLIKTRGQQVTLRCSPKSGHDTVSWYQQALGQGPQFIFQYYEEEERQRGNFPDRFSGHQFPNYSSELNVNALLLGDSALYLCASSFWARISRGYGYTFGSGTRLTVV.

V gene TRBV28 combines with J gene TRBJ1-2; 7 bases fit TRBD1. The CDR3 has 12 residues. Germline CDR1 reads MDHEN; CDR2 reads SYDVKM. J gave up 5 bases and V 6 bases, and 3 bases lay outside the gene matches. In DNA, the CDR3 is TGTGCCAGCAGCACAGGGGAATATGGCTACACCTTC. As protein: CASSTGEYGYTF.

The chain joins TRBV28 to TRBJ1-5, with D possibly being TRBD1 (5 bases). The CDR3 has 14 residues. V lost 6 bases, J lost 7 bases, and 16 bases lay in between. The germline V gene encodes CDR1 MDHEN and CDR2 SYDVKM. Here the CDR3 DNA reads TGTGCCAGCAGCCCCCAGCAGGGAAGGCAGCCCCAGCATTTT. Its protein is CASSPQQGRQPQHF.

This chain's CDR3 is CASTPSDRVTDTQYF. CDR3 nucleotides: TGTGCCAGCACCCCCTCGGACAGGGTCACAGATACGCAGTATTTT. This chain joins TRBV11-2 and TRBJ2-3; 8 nucleotides align to TRBD1. The junction had 8 bases not matched to a gene; V was cut back by 7 bases and J by 2 bases. CDR3 size: 15 residues. Germline V gene sequence: CDR1 SGHAT, CDR2 FQNNGV.

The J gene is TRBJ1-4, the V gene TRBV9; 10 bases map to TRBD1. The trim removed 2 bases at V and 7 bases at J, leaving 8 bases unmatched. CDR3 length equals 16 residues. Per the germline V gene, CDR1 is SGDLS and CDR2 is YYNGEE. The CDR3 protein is CASSVETGGWSEKLFF. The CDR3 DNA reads TGTGCCAGCAGCGTGGAGACAGGGGGCTGGAGTGAAAAACTGTTTTTT. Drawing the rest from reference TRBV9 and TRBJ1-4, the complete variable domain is DSGVTQTPKHLITATGQRVTLRCSPRSGDLSVYWYQQSLDQGLQFLIQYYNGEERAKGNILERFSAQQFPDLHSELNLSSLELGDSALYFCASSVETGGWSEKLFFGSGTQLSVL.